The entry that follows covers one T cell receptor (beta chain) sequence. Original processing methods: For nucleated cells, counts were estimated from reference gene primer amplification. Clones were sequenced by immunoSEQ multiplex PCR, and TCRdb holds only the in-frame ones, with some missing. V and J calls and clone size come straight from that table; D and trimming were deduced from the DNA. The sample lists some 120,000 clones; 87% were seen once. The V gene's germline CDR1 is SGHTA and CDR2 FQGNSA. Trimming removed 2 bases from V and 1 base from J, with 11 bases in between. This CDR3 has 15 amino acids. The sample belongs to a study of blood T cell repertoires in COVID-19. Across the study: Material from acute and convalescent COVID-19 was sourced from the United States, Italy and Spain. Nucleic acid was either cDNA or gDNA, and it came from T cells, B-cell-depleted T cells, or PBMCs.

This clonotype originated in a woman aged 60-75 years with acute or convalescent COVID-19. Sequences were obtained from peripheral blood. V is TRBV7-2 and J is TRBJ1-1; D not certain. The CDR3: CASSLRAGTNTEAFF. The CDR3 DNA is TGTGCCAGCAGCTTAAGGGCGGGAACGAACACTGAAGCTTTCTTT.